This T cell receptor beta chain was observed in a study of T cell responses to AZD1222 COVID-19 vaccine. Looking at the study overall: Combined were second doses at about 4 or about 12 weeks.

Concerning this clone: Its antigen remains unknown.

The V end lost 0 bases, the J end lost 2 bases, and 6 bases lay between the germline ends. The CDR3 consists of 14 residues. Germline CDR1 SGHDT, CDR2 YYEEEE. Produced via immunoSEQ multiplex PCR; TCRdb's table is partial and in-frame only. The sample consists of tens of thousands of clones, approximately 84% of them appearing once. Whole-study findings and limits: Repertoires were obtained solely post-peak T cell response. Increased Spike-specific TCR breadth and depth were observed after two AZD1222 doses.

This receptor was taken from an adult in good health. V usage is TRBV5-6 and J usage is TRBJ1-3, with D uncertain. The source material was peripheral blood, sampled on day 0 of AZD1222 vaccination. The CDR3 protein is CASSLGGPGNTIYF. CDR3 DNA: TGTGCCAGCAGCTTGGGAGGGCCTGGAAACACCATATATTTT.